These 24 T cell receptor beta chains were sequenced from one sample in a study of T cell responses to AZD1222 COVID-19 vaccine. Data came from immunoSEQ multiplex PCR; TCRdb stores just in-frame clones and leaves some out. The table records under 140,000 clones, roughly 90% of them present only once. Sequencing used peripheral blood, obtained 28 days after the second AZD1222 dose. The receptors stem from an adult who received the AZD1222 COVID-19 vaccine.

The rearrangement uses TRBV29-1 and TRBJ1-4; D gene ambiguous. Germline loops: CDR1 SQVTM, CDR2 ANQGSEA. CDR3 length: 14 residues. V lost 4 bases, J lost 0 bases, and 9 bases lay in between. The CDR3 coding sequence is TGCAGCGTTGTTACTTTGCCAACTAATGAAAAACTGTTTTTT. Residues: CSVVTLPTNEKLFF.

The V gene is TRBV10-1, the J gene TRBJ2-1; 8 nucleotides agree with TRBD2. This CDR3 has 16 amino acids. J was trimmed by 8 bases and V by 0 bases; bases with no gene match: 9. Germline lookup yields CDR1 WNHNN and CDR2 SYGVQD (reference sequence). The CDR3 loop is CASSESIPGGSDEQFF. DNA of the CDR3: TGCGCCAGCAGTGAGTCAATCCCGGGGGGGTCCGATGAGCAGTTCTTC.

The CDR3, as DNA: TGTGCCATCAGTGGCACGGGGGGGTCTAATGAAAAACTGTTTTTT. It translates to CAISGTGGSNEKLFF. The V and J genes are TRBV10-3 and TRBJ1-4; TRBD1 is a possible D gene (5 bases). The V gene lost 4 bases and the J gene lost 3 bases, with 12 bases spanning the gap. Germline CDR1 and CDR2: ENHRY and SYGVKD. There are 15 residues in the CDR3.

The rearrangement links TRBV5-1 to TRBJ2-5; 9 bases are shared with TRBD2. From germline, CDR1 is SGHRS and CDR2 YFSETQ. V shed 1 base, J shed 3 bases, and the junction held 4 bases outside the gene matches. This CDR3 region has 15 residues. In nucleotides, the CDR3 is TGCGCCAGCAGCTTGCTCAGCGGGGGGAAAGAGACCCAGTACTTC. Its protein is CASSLLSGGKETQYF.

The chain joins TRBV29-1 to TRBJ2-5, with a weak D call TRBD1 (5 bases). Trimming took off 4 bases at V and 5 bases at J, with 17 bases between the two ends. The CDR3 is 14 amino acids. CDR1 SQVTM and CDR2 ANQGSEA come from the germline V gene. The DNA for the CDR3 is TGCAGCGTTGGGGCCCGAGTGGGGCGGGAGACCCAGTACTTC. Amino acid sequence: CSVGARVGRETQYF.

The chain uses TRBV4-1 and TRBJ1-6; D unresolved. The length of the CDR3 is 16 residues. The V and J ends lost 1 base and 8 bases respectively, with 15 bases between them. Germline loops: CDR1 MGHRA, CDR2 YSYEKL. The CDR3 loop reads CASSQGWGIGYSPLHF. In nucleotides, the CDR3 is TGCGCCAGCAGCCAAGGGTGGGGAATAGGTTATTCACCCCTCCACTTT.

The chain has TRBV13 and TRBJ1-1; D not resolved. In germline, CDR1 is PRHDT, CDR2 FYEKMQ (reference sequence). This CDR3 comprises 14 residues. The germline V and J ends were trimmed by 3 bases and 3 bases, with 11 bases remaining between them. The CDR3 is CASSFVGLDTEAFF. The CDR3, as DNA: TGTGCCAGCAGCTTTGTGGGATTGGACACTGAAGCTTTCTTT.

This clone has just one count. V usage is TRBV7-8 and J usage is TRBJ2-5, with no clear D. This CDR3 comprises 13 residues. CDR1 SGHVS and CDR2 FQNEAQ come from the germline V gene. V was pared by 5 bases and J by 1 base, with 8 bases between. DNA of the CDR3: TGTGCCAGCAGCACCGGGTTCCAAGAGACCCAGTACTTC. Its translation: CASSTGFQETQYF.

The rearrangement uses TRBV30 and TRBJ2-7, with TRBD2 as a possible D gene (5 bases). The CDR3 has 13 residues. Trimming removed 0 bases from V and 6 bases from J, with 12 bases in between. CDR1 GTSNPN and CDR2 SVGIG come from the germline V gene (reference sequence). The chain's CDR3 is CAWSVYAGGEQYF. CDR3 sequence (DNA): TGTGCCTGGAGTGTATATGCGGGCGGCGAGCAGTACTTC.

The rearrangement uses TRBV12-5 and TRBJ2-5; D possibly corresponds to TRBD2 (6 bases). The CDR3 runs to 15 residues. The V and J ends lost 4 bases and 6 bases respectively, with 18 bases between them. Germline CDR1 LGHNT, CDR2 FRNRAP. The CDR3 loop reads CASGWGDGTGQTQYF. The DNA of the CDR3 is TGTGCTAGTGGTTGGGGGGACGGCACAGGCCAGACCCAGTACTTC.

This rearrangement joins TRBV2 to TRBJ1-2, with D unclear. Germline assignment: CDR1 SNHLY and CDR2 FYNNEI. V was trimmed by 7 bases and J by 5 bases, leaving 20 bases between them. The CDR3 sequence is 15 residues long. CDR3 DNA sequence: TGTGCCAGCACCCCGAAGACCATAAGGGTATATGGCTACACCTTC. The encoded protein is CASTPKTIRVYGYTF.

The chain uses TRBV6-5 and TRBJ1-6; TRBD1 matches 9 bases. This CDR3 region has 15 residues. V dropped 5 bases and J dropped 8; count of bases not matched to a gene: 7. Germline V gene data show CDR1 as MNHEY and CDR2 as SVGAGI. CDR3 protein: CASSTRDRVYSPLHF. DNA of the CDR3: TGTGCCAGCAGTACTCGGGACAGGGTCTATTCACCCCTCCACTTT.

The chain joins TRBV6-5 to TRBJ2-5, with TRBD2 identical over 7 bases. This CDR3 spans 12 amino acids. V was pared by 7 bases and J by 2 bases, with 1 base of the junction left unmatched. CDR1 and CDR2 from the germline V gene are MNHEY and SVGAGI. The CDR3 region is CASIGGQETQYF. The CDR3, as DNA: TGTGCCAGCATCGGGGGGCAAGAGACCCAGTACTTC.

The V and J genes are TRBV7-6 and TRBJ2-7; D possibly corresponds to TRBD2 (6 bases). Trimming removed 1 base from V and 3 bases from J, with 13 bases in between. The CDR3 covers 15 residues. Germline CDR1 SGHVS, CDR2 FNYEAQ. CDR3 loop: CASSLVGGGGYEQYF. CDR3 nucleotide sequence: TGTGCCAGCAGCTTAGTCGGGGGAGGCGGCTACGAGCAGTACTTC.

The rearrangement links TRBV4-1 to TRBJ2-3, with a tentative D call TRBD1 (5 bases). CDR3 length: 17 amino acids. The germline gives CDR1 MGHRA, CDR2 YSYEKL. Trimming cost V 0 bases and J 0 bases, with 13 bases left between them. The CDR3 DNA is TGCGCCAGCAGCCAAGATGCAAGGGGAACTAGCACAGATACGCAGTATTTT. It is translated as CASSQDARGTSTDTQYF.

This clone appeared a few times. The genes are TRBV4-3 and TRBJ2-5, with D perhaps matching TRBD2 (5 bases). V shed 6 bases and J shed 1 base, with 9 bases lying between them. Germline V gene data show CDR1 as LGHNA and CDR2 as YSLEER. This CDR3 has 13 residues. The CDR3 region is CASSREIQETQYF. CDR3 nucleotide sequence: TGCGCCAGCAGTAGGGAGATCCAAGAGACCCAGTACTTC.

J is TRBJ2-3 and V is TRBV5-1, with TRBD2 matching over 10 bases. Per germline, CDR1 SGHRS and CDR2 YFSETQ. CDR3 length equals 15 residues. V lost 1 base to trimming and J lost 6 bases; unmatched junction nucleotides: 5. The DNA for the CDR3 is TGCGCCAGCAGCTTGTCTAGCGGGGGAGTCGATACGCAGTATTTT. It codes for CASSLSSGGVDTQYF.

This chain joins TRBV5-4 and TRBJ1-6, with 8 nucleotides matching TRBD1. The CDR3 sequence is 16 residues long. V was clipped by 1 base and J by 10 bases; unmatched bases: 10. Per the germline V gene, CDR1 is SGHNT and CDR2 is YYREEE (reference sequence). CDR3 bases: TGTGCCAGCAGCTTGCCCGGGACAGGAGCACGATCACCCCTCCACTTT. Translated, it gives CASSLPGTGARSPLHF.

The chain employs TRBV30 and TRBJ1-1; 7 bases line up with TRBD1. In germline, CDR1 is GTSNPN, CDR2 SVGIG (reference sequence). The CDR3 extends over 17 amino acids. V trimming: 1 base; J trimming: 3 bases; junction bases outside the gene matches: 14. CDR3 sequence reads: CAWSGQGKGKGDTEAFF. The CDR3, as DNA: TGTGCCTGGAGTGGACAGGGTAAAGGAAAGGGTGACACTGAAGCTTTCTTT.

The V call is TRBV6-4, the J call TRBJ2-3, with D possibly being TRBD1 (6 bases). Germline V CDR1 and CDR2: MRHNA, SNTAGT. V shed 5 bases and J shed 1 base, with 10 bases lying between them. CDR3 length: 14 amino acids. CDR3 residues: CASSSRGGTDTQYF. The CDR3 DNA sequence: TGTGCCAGCAGTTCCAGGGGTGGCACAGATACGCAGTATTTT.

This clone appeared a single time. CDR3 loop: CASGQSYEQYF. In nucleotides, the CDR3 is TGTGCCAGCGGACAGTCCTACGAGCAGTACTTC. The chain has TRBV7-2 and TRBJ2-7, with D maybe TRBD1 (6 bases). This CDR3 has 11 residues. Trimming took off 8 bases at V and 1 base at J, with 6 bases between the two ends. The V gene's germline CDR1 is SGHTA and CDR2 FQGNSA.

CDR3 sequence (DNA): TGCGCCAGCAGCCAAGCAGGGATCTATGGCTACACCTTC. It encodes CASSQAGIYGYTF. The V call is TRBV4-1, the J call TRBJ1-2, with a weak D call TRBD1 (5 bases). CDR1 and CDR2 from the germline V gene are MGHRA and YSYEKL. The CDR3 has 13 amino acids. The ends were cut back, 1 base at V and 4 bases at J, with 7 bases in the middle.

This rearrangement joins TRBV7-8 to TRBJ2-7; no firm D call. V was pared by 4 bases and J by 1 base, with 8 bases between. Germline V gene sequence: CDR1 SGHVS, CDR2 FQNEAQ. CDR3 length equals 13 residues. The DNA for the CDR3 is TGTGCCAGCAGCTCCGCAGGATCCTACGAGCAGTACTTC. Translating it yields CASSSAGSYEQYF.

The chain uses TRBV7-8 and TRBJ1-1, with D possibly being TRBD1 (5 bases). CDR3 size: 14 residues. CDR1 and CDR2 from the germline V gene are SGHVS and FQNEAQ. The V end was cut by 8 bases, the J end by 5 bases, with 18 bases between. The CDR3 loop reads CASRGGGSFTEAFF. In DNA, the CDR3 is TGTGCCAGCCGGGGGGGTGGGAGCTTTACTGAAGCTTTCTTT.